This entry lists 32 T cell receptor beta chains sequenced from one sample in a study of cytomegalovirus exposure and HLA in healthy donors. 60 Vbeta and 13 Jbeta primers were used in PCR. TCRdb's table, derived via immunoSEQ multiplex PCR, lists solely in-frame clones and lacks some. The table includes about 130,000 clones, roughly 82% detected once. The sample taken for sequencing was PBMCs. The receptors derive from a boy between 10 and 17 years old in good health and CMV-seronegative.

The V and J genes are TRBV30 and TRBJ1-2, with D unclear. The CDR3 spans 12 residues. Germline CDR1 GTSNPN, CDR2 SVGIG (reference sequence). The V end was cut by 5 bases, the J end by 1 base, with 8 bases between. CDR3 protein: CAWSVINYGYTF. The CDR3 DNA follows: TGTGCCTGGTCGGTCATTAACTATGGCTACACCTTC.

The rearrangement links TRBV7-2 to TRBJ2-1; TRBD2 matches 11 bases. This CDR3 has 15 amino acids. V trimming: 1 base; J trimming: 9 bases; junction bases outside the gene matches: 5. Germline V gene lookup returns CDR1 SGHTA and CDR2 FQGNSA. The CDR3 DNA sequence: TGTGCCAGCAGCTTAGAGACTAGCGGGATCGGTGAGCAGTTCTTC. Its translation is CASSLETSGIGEQFF.

Only one count was recorded for this clone. The CDR3: CASSFSTGGTGELFF. CDR3 DNA sequence: TGTGCCAGCAGCTTTTCGACAGGGGGCACCGGGGAGCTGTTTTTT. This chain connects TRBV5-5 to TRBJ2-2, with TRBD1 identical over 9 bases. Germline lookup yields CDR1 SGHKS and CDR2 YYEKEE (reference sequence). This CDR3 has 15 amino acids. With V trimmed by 2 bases and J by 4 bases, 3 bases remained unmatched.

The chain carries TRBV9 and TRBJ1-3; D may be TRBD1 (6 bases). Germline CDR1 reads SGDLS; CDR2 reads YYNGEE. The CDR3 is 16 amino acids. Trimming removed 3 bases from V and 4 bases from J, with 17 bases in between. CDR3 sequence reads: CASSAGQGKAGNTIYF. The CDR3 DNA reads as TGTGCCAGCAGCGCAGGTCAGGGGAAAGCAGGAAACACCATATATTTT.

The gene calls are TRBV15 and TRBJ2-3; 7 positions match TRBD1. Per germline, CDR1 LNHNV and CDR2 YYDKDF (reference sequence). V was pared by 0 bases and J by 1 base, with 7 bases of the junction left unmatched. The CDR3 contains 17 residues. Here the CDR3 DNA reads TGTGCCACCAGCAGAGATGGGACAGTGTATGGCACAGATACGCAGTATTTT. Its translation: CATSRDGTVYGTDTQYF.

V is TRBV30 and J is TRBJ1-2; D call uncertain. Trimming took 0 bases from V and 4 from J, leaving 12 bases between them. Germline V gene data show CDR1 as GTSNPN and CDR2 as SVGIG (reference sequence). CDR3 length equals 14 residues. The CDR3 coding sequence is TGTGCCTGGAGTGTAGGAGGGAGAGTCTATGGCTACACCTTC. As protein: CAWSVGGRVYGYTF.

The count of this clone is one. The chain couples TRBV21-1 to TRBJ1-3. TRBV21-1 is described as a pseudogene. The length of the CDR3 is 15 residues. CDR3: CASSFPGRGINTIYF. CDR3 DNA: TGTGCCAGCAGCTTCCCAGGGAGGGGGATAAACACCATATATTTT.

The CDR3: CASSTGQGQLYEQYF. The CDR3 nucleotides are TGTGCCAGTAGTACGGGACAGGGGCAGTTGTACGAGCAGTACTTC. The chain carries TRBV19 and TRBJ2-5, with 10 bases identical to TRBD1. The last part of the DNA fits TRBJ2-7 better; the J call may be wrong. The CDR3 extends over 15 amino acids. In germline, CDR1 is LNHDA, CDR2 SQIVND (reference sequence).

The chain couples TRBV30 to TRBJ1-2; D is uncertain. Germline assignment: CDR1 GTSNPN and CDR2 SVGIG (reference sequence). The CDR3 sequence is 13 residues long. Trimming shortened V by 2 bases and J by 4 bases, and 11 bases separated the two germline ends. In DNA, the CDR3 is TGTGCCTGGAGTCCCGAGGCACCCTATGGCTACACCTTC. Encoded protein: CAWSPEAPYGYTF.

CDR3 region: CAISAASHNEQFF. CDR3 DNA: TGTGCCATCAGCGCGGCCTCACACAATGAGCAGTTCTTC. The rearrangement joins TRBV10-3 to TRBJ2-1; unclear D gene. The V and J ends lost 6 bases and 5 bases respectively, with 11 bases between them. The CDR3 has 13 residues. Germline lookup yields CDR1 ENHRY and CDR2 SYGVKD.

This chain connects TRBV6-1 to TRBJ2-3; 7 bases map to TRBD1. CDR3 length equals 16 residues. Germline CDR1 is MNHNS and CDR2 is SASEGT. Trimming removed 4 bases from V and 0 bases from J; junction bases left unmatched: 7. CDR3 amino acids: CASSGGTVFSTDTQYF. The DNA of the CDR3 is TGTGCCAGCAGTGGGGGGACAGTCTTTAGCACAGATACGCAGTATTTT.

This chain uses TRBV30 with TRBJ2-2, with 8 bases lining up with TRBD1. The CDR3 totals 15 residues. Germline lookup yields CDR1 GTSNPN and CDR2 SVGIG (reference sequence). V trimming: 2 bases; J trimming: 7 bases; junction bases outside the gene matches: 9. CDR3 sequence (DNA): TGTGCCTGGAGTAGATCGACAGGGGTGGACGGGGAGCTGTTTTTT. Its translation: CAWSRSTGVDGELFF.

The V call is TRBV6-1, the J call TRBJ1-5; 7 nucleotides agree with TRBD1. This CDR3 spans 13 amino acids. V trimming: 6 bases; J trimming: 6 bases; junction bases outside the gene matches: 5. Germline V gene data show CDR1 as MNHNS and CDR2 as SASEGT. CDR3: CASSPTGSQPQHF. The CDR3 DNA reads as TGTGCCAGCAGCCCGACAGGGAGTCAGCCCCAGCATTTT.

The V call is TRBV30, the J call TRBJ2-1; D may be TRBD1 (5 bases). V was pared by 1 base and J by 6 bases, with 16 bases between. CDR3 length equals 15 residues. Germline loops: CDR1 GTSNPN, CDR2 SVGIG (reference sequence). CDR3 in DNA: TGTGCCTGGAGTGGGGGCAGGGCAAGTCGCAATGAGCAGTTCTTC. Its protein product is CAWSGGRASRNEQFF.

The V and J genes are TRBV11-3 and TRBJ1-1, with 7 bases matching TRBD1. The germline V gene has CDR1 SGHNT and CDR2 YENEEA. The CDR3 loop spans 13 amino acids. V lost 7 bases, J lost 5 bases, and 7 bases stayed unmatched. CDR3 sequence (DNA): TGTGCCAGCACCCTACAGGGGAGGACTGAAGCTTTCTTT. It specifies CASTLQGRTEAFF.

DNA of the CDR3: TGTGCCAGCAGCGTAGAAGGGGGCCGCGGCTATGGCTACACCTTC. This encodes CASSVEGGRGYGYTF. The rearrangement joins TRBV9 to TRBJ1-2; TRBD1 agrees at 7 bases. J gave up 4 bases and V 0 bases, and 6 bases lay outside the gene matches. The CDR3 contains 15 residues. Germline assignment: CDR1 SGDLS and CDR2 YYNGEE.

This clone was seen a single time. Within the sample, other DNA sequences also encode this same CDR3. This chain joins TRBV30 and TRBJ2-1; 7 bases fit TRBD1. The ends lost 7 bases at V and 8 bases at J; junction bases unmatched: 8. This CDR3 is built from 12 residues. Germline V lookup: CDR1 GTSNPN, CDR2 SVGIG (reference sequence). Here the CDR3 DNA reads TGTGCCTACAGACAGGGCTGGCATGAGCAGTTCTTC. Translated, it gives CAYRQGWHEQFF.

The CDR3 sequence: CASSLLAFQGTYTEAFF. The CDR3 DNA follows: TGTGCCAGCAGTTTATTAGCTTTTCAGGGTACTTACACTGAAGCTTTCTTT. This chain uses TRBV27 with TRBJ1-1, with D perhaps matching TRBD1 (5 bases). The V gene lost 1 base and the J gene lost 3 bases, with 18 bases spanning the gap. Germline CDR1 and CDR2: MNHEY and SMNVEV (reference sequence). The CDR3 sequence is 17 residues long.

The chain uses TRBV5-6 and TRBJ2-3; D perhaps matches TRBD2 (6 bases). Germline V gene sequence: CDR1 SGHDT, CDR2 YYEEEE. Trimming shortened V by 4 bases and J by 2 bases, and 11 bases separated the two germline ends. This CDR3 contains 14 residues. The CDR3 here is CASSTGLNTDTQYF. For the CDR3, the DNA is TGTGCCAGCAGCACGGGACTGAACACAGATACGCAGTATTTT.

This sequence joins TRBV28 and TRBJ1-1; TRBD1 might be the D (5 bases). CDR3 size: 14 residues. Germline assignment: CDR1 MDHEN and CDR2 SYDVKM. Trimming stripped 6 bases from V and 1 base from J, with 12 bases between. The CDR3 spells CASSFLTENTEAFF. CDR3 in DNA: TGTGCCAGCAGCTTTTTGACAGAGAACACTGAAGCTTTCTTT.

The V and J genes are TRBV5-4 and TRBJ2-1; TRBD2 matches 12 bases. With 4 bases clipped from V and 6 bases from J, the junction kept 5 bases outside the gene matches. The CDR3 totals 15 residues. Germline values: CDR1 SGHNT, CDR2 YYREEE (reference sequence). The CDR3 loop is CASSPTSGRGNEQFF. CDR3 DNA: TGTGCCAGCAGCCCGACTAGCGGGAGAGGCAATGAGCAGTTCTTC.

This rearrangement joins TRBV27 to TRBJ1-1; 8 bases agree with TRBD1. There are 14 residues in the CDR3. J gave up 5 bases and V 7 bases, and 9 bases lay outside the gene matches. Germline CDR1 MNHEY, CDR2 SMNVEV (reference sequence). CDR3 sequence (DNA): TGTGCCAGCAAGGACGACAGGGGCGCGACTGAAGCTTTCTTT. Amino acid sequence: CASKDDRGATEAFF.

This clone was recorded at least ten times. The V call is TRBV7-9, the J call TRBJ2-7; D uncertain. From germline, CDR1 is SEHNR and CDR2 FQNEAQ (reference sequence). This CDR3 spans 14 amino acids. With 5 bases removed from V and 1 base from J, the gap between germline ends came to 12 bases. Written as DNA, the CDR3 is TGTGCCAGCAGCGCCGAACCTATTTCCTACGAGCAGTACTTC. Residues: CASSAEPISYEQYF. Combining the CDR3 with reference TRBV7-9 and TRBJ2-7 gives the whole variable domain DTGVSQNPRHKITKRGQNVTFRCDPISEHNRLYWYRQTLGQGPEFLTYFQNEAQLEKSRLLSDRFSAERPKGSFSTLEIQRTEQGDSAMYLCASSAEPISYEQYFGPGTRLTVT.

This clone was counted once. V usage is TRBV27 and J usage is TRBJ1-2; 7 bases map to TRBD1. The CDR3 totals 13 residues. V lost 6 bases, J lost 7 bases, and 8 bases stayed unmatched. Germline CDR1 MNHEY, CDR2 SMNVEV (reference sequence). The CDR3 sequence is CASRYTGESGYTF. CDR3 DNA sequence: TGTGCCAGCAGGTACACAGGGGAATCTGGCTACACCTTC.

The rearrangement joins TRBV4-2 to TRBJ2-2, with TRBD2 as a possible D gene (5 bases). The germline gives CDR1 LGHNA, CDR2 YNFKEQ. Trimming cost V 3 bases and J 5 bases, with 19 bases left between them. The CDR3 spans 17 residues. The chain's CDR3 is CASSQAAEPGRTGELFF. DNA for the CDR3: TGTGCCAGCAGCCAGGCGGCGGAGCCGGGAAGAACCGGGGAGCTGTTTTTT.

The gene calls are TRBV30 and TRBJ2-6; D is ambiguous. Trimming took off 0 bases at V and 1 base at J, with 13 bases between the two ends. The CDR3 has 17 amino acids. Germline V gene sequence: CDR1 GTSNPN, CDR2 SVGIG (reference sequence). The CDR3 sequence is CAWSVPVRSSGANVLTF. In nucleotides, the CDR3 is TGTGCCTGGAGTGTACCAGTCCGAAGTTCTGGGGCCAACGTCCTGACTTTC.

The rearrangement links TRBV11-2 to TRBJ2-1, with D perhaps matching TRBD2 (5 bases). V was shortened by 2 bases and J by 6 bases, with 5 bases between the two germline ends. This CDR3 is built from 12 residues. Per germline, CDR1 SGHAT and CDR2 FQNNGV. The CDR3 protein is CASSLTSNEQFF. Written as DNA, the CDR3 is TGTGCCAGCAGCTTAACTAGCAATGAGCAGTTCTTC.

Here the CDR3 reads CASTPLDSNTGELFF. The CDR3 region has the DNA TGTGCCAGCACCCCATTGGACAGCAACACCGGGGAGCTGTTTTTT. The chain couples TRBV9 to TRBJ2-2; tentatively, D is TRBD1 (6 bases). The V gene lost 6 bases and the J gene lost 2 bases, with 14 bases spanning the gap. The CDR3 totals 15 residues. Germline loops: CDR1 SGDLS, CDR2 YYNGEE.

The V call is TRBV19, the J call TRBJ2-1; D call uncertain. Deletions cut 3 bases from V and 4 bases from J, with 7 bases between. Per germline, CDR1 LNHDA and CDR2 SQIVND (reference sequence). The CDR3 totals 13 residues. CDR3 in DNA: TGTGCCAGTAGTATCAGCGCTTACAATGAGCAGTTCTTC. This gives the protein CASSISAYNEQFF.

A single count supports this clone. The chain is built from TRBV7-6 and TRBJ2-3, with TRBD2 as a possible D gene (6 bases). Trimming stripped 6 bases from V and 5 bases from J, with 24 bases between. Germline V CDR1 and CDR2: SGHVS, FNYEAQ. This CDR3 comprises 17 residues. CDR3 DNA sequence: TGTGCCAGCAGTCCTTCTATGGAGGGAGGAGGAGGAGATACGCAGTATTTT. Protein product: CASSPSMEGGGGDTQYF. Filled out from reference TRBV7-6 and TRBJ2-3, the complete variable domain reads GAGVSQSPRYKVTKRGQDVALRCDPISGHVSLYWYRQALGQGPEFLTYFNYEAQQDKSGLPNDRFSAERPEGSISTLTIQRTEQRDSAMYRCASSPSMEGGGGDTQYFGPGTRLTVL.

The chain has TRBV30 and TRBJ1-1; possibly TRBD1 for D (5 bases). V was shortened by 3 bases and J by 6 bases, with 11 bases between the two germline ends. The CDR3 loop spans 12 amino acids. Germline CDR1 GTSNPN, CDR2 SVGIG (reference sequence). In DNA, the CDR3 is TGTGCCTGGAGCGTAGGGGTCGCTGAAGCTTTCTTT. This encodes CAWSVGVAEAFF.

The V gene is TRBV19, the J gene TRBJ2-1; D is perhaps TRBD2 (6 bases). Trimming stripped 8 bases from V and 7 bases from J, with 12 bases between. CDR1 and CDR2 from the germline V gene are LNHDA and SQIVND (reference sequence). The CDR3 covers 12 residues. In nucleotides, the CDR3 is TGTGCCAGTTCCGAGGGAGGTAATGAGCAGTTCTTC. It yields the protein CASSEGGNEQFF.